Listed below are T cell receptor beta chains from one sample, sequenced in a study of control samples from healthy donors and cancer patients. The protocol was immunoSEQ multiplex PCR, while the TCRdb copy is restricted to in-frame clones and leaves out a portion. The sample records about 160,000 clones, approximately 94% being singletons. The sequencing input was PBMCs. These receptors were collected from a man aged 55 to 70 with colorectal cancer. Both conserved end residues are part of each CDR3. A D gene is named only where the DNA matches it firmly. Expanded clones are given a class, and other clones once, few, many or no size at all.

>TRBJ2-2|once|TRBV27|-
CASSSQGGVGTGELFF
TGTGCCAGCAGTTCACAGGGCGGCGTGGGTACCGGGGAGCTGTTTTTT
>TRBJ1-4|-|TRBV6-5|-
CASSYGAGSNEKLFF
TGTGCCAGCAGTTACGGGGCAGGAAGTAATGAAAAACTGTTTTTT
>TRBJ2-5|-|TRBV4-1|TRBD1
CASSQGGTAYLETQYF
TGCGCCAGCAGCCAAGGGGGGACAGCCTACCTGGAGACCCAGTACTTC
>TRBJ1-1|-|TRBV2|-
CASTLGGGGENTEAFF
TGTGCCAGCACTTTAGGCGGGGGGGGCGAGAACACTGAAGCTTTCTTT
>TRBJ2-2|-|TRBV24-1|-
CATSDLATTGELFF
TGTGCCACCAGTGATTTGGCAACTACCGGGGAGCTGTTTTTT
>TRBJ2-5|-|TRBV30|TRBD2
CAGSSGGQETQYF
TGTGCCGGCTCTAGCGGGGGACAAGAGACCCAGTACTTC
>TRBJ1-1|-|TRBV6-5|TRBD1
CASTMEQGGDTEAFF
TGTGCCAGCACTATGGAACAGGGGGGAGACACTGAAGCTTTCTTT
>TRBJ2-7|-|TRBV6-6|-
CASSYSGSLSYEQYF
TGTGCCAGCAGTTACTCGGGGAGCCTCTCCTACGAGCAGTACTTC
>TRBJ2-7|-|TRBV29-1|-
CSVQGQRTSSEQYF
TGCAGCGTACAGGGGCAGCGGACTAGCTCCGAGCAGTACTTC
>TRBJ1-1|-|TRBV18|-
CASSPQGNTEAFF
TGTGCCAGCTCACCACAAGGGAACACTGAAGCTTTCTTT
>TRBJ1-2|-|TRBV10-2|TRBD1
CASRSRGLNTF
TGCGCCAGCAGGTCCAGGGGGCTGAACACCTTC
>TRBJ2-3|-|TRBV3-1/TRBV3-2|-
CASSQDGVTDTQYF
TGTGCCAGCAGCCAAGATGGGGTAACAGATACGCAGTATTTT
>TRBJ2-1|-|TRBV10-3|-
CAIDLNNEQFF
TGTGCCATCGATCTAAACAATGAGCAGTTCTTC
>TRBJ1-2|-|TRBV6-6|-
CASSYSGVASGYTF
TGTGCCAGCAGTTACTCCGGGGTGGCCTCGGGCTACACCTTC
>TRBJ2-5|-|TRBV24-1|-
CATSAGETQYF
TGTGCCACCAGTGCGGGGGAGACCCAGTACTTC
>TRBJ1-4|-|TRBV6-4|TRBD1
CASIRTGVVEKLFF
TGTGCCAGCATTAGGACAGGGGTGGTTGAAAAACTGTTTTTT
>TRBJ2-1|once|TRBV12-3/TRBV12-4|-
CASSLGPPEQFF
TGTGCCAGCAGTTTAGGACCTCCGGAGCAGTTCTTC
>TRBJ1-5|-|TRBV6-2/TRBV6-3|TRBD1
CASSYPGQGNQPQHF
TGTGCCAGCAGTTATCCGGGACAGGGGAATCAGCCCCAGCATTTT
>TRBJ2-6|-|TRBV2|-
CASSATRGSGANVLTF
TGTGCCAGCAGTGCCACCAGGGGTTCTGGGGCCAACGTCCTGACTTTC
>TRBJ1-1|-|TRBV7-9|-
CASSQKGGEGTEAFF
TGTGCCAGCAGCCAAAAAGGGGGTGAGGGCACTGAAGCTTTCTTT
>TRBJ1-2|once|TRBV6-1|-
CASSERWHPNYGYTF
TGTGCCAGCAGTGAAAGATGGCACCCGAACTATGGCTACACCTTC
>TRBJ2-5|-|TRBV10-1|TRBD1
CAGPGQPETQYF
TGCGCCGGACCGGGACAGCCAGAGACCCAGTACTTC
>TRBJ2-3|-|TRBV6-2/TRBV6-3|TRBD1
CASSYSRDRQYF
TGTGCCAGCAGTTACTCCCGGGACAGGCAGTATTTT
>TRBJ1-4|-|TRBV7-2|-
CASSLTRNEKLFF
TGTGCCAGCAGCTTAACCCGGAATGAAAAACTGTTTTTT
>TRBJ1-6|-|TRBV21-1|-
CASSKKGPLRGASSYNSPLHF
TGTGCCAGCAGCAAAAAAGGGCCCTTAAGGGGGGCGAGCTCCTATAATTCACCCCTCCACTTT
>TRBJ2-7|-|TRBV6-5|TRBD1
CASRPGQAYEQYF
TGTGCCAGCAGGCCGGGACAGGCGTACGAGCAGTACTTC
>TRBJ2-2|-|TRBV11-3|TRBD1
CASRRDRDTGELFF
TGTGCCAGCAGACGGGACAGGGACACCGGGGAGCTGTTTTTT
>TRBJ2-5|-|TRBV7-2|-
CASSRGGQTIQETQYF
TGTGCCAGCAGCAGGGGGGGACAGACCATCCAAGAGACCCAGTACTTC
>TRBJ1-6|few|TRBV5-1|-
CASSSDSLALHF
TGCGCCAGCAGCTCTGACTCCCTCGCCCTCCACTTT
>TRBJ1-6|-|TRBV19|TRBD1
CASSPQGEDSPLHF
TGTGCCAGTAGTCCTCAGGGGGAAGATTCACCCCTCCACTTT
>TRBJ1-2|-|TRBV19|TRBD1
CASLKTGGNYGYTF
TGTGCCAGTTTAAAGACAGGGGGAAACTATGGCTACACCTTC